This is a list of T cell receptor beta chains from one sample in a study of T cell responses to AZD1222 COVID-19 vaccine. Here immunoSEQ multiplex PCR was the method, and the copy in TCRdb shows in-frame clones only, minus some. This sample has some 130,000 clones, with around nine tenths found just once. The sample here was peripheral blood, taken on day 0 of AZD1222 vaccination. Every receptor here comes from an adult in good health. The CDR3 runs from the conserved cysteine through the conserved F or W. D genes are given only for firm matches. A row's size may be missing; if present it is once, few, many or a size class.

D gene: NA; J gene: TRBJ1-1; clone size: NA; V gene: TRBV6-2/TRBV6-3; CDR3 protein: CASSYDISMNTEAFF; CDR3 DNA: TGTGCCAGCAGTTACGACATTTCGATGAACACTGAAGCTTTCTTT
D gene: NA; J gene: TRBJ2-7; clone size: NA; V gene: TRBV24-1; CDR3 protein: CATSDSDLYEQYF; CDR3 DNA: TGTGCCACCAGTGATTCCGACCTCTACGAGCAGTACTTC
D gene: NA; J gene: TRBJ1-4; clone size: many; V gene: TRBV10-2; CDR3 protein: CASSVPNTNEKLFF; CDR3 DNA: TGCGCCAGCAGTGTCCCCAACACCAATGAAAAACTGTTTTTT
D gene: TRBD2; J gene: TRBJ2-5; clone size: NA; V gene: TRBV19; CDR3 protein: CASSQGLAGGGETQYF; CDR3 DNA: TGTGCCAGTAGTCAAGGACTAGCGGGGGGCGGGGAGACCCAGTACTTC
D gene: NA; J gene: TRBJ1-3; clone size: once; V gene: TRBV6-5; CDR3 protein: CASILQGLGNTIYF; CDR3 DNA: TGTGCCAGCATACTACAGGGTCTTGGAAACACCATATATTTT
D gene: NA; J gene: TRBJ2-7; clone size: NA; V gene: TRBV6-2/TRBV6-3; CDR3 protein: CASSYYGNMGSYEQYF; CDR3 DNA: TGTGCCAGCAGTTACTACGGGAACATGGGCTCCTACGAGCAGTACTTC
D gene: TRBD1; J gene: TRBJ1-3; clone size: NA; V gene: TRBV7-9; CDR3 protein: CASSSRDRGFYASGNTIYF; CDR3 DNA: TGTGCCAGCAGCTCCCGGGACAGGGGATTTTACGCTTCTGGAAACACCATATATTTT
D gene: NA; J gene: TRBJ2-5; clone size: once; V gene: TRBV27; CDR3 protein: CASSSRRSRETQYF; CDR3 DNA: TGTGCCAGCAGTTCACGGAGATCCAGGGAGACCCAGTACTTC
D gene: NA; J gene: TRBJ1-6; clone size: NA; V gene: TRBV7-3; CDR3 protein: CASSPDSYNSPLHF; CDR3 DNA: TGTGCCAGCAGCCCGGACAGTTATAATTCACCCCTCCACTTT
D gene: NA; J gene: TRBJ1-1; clone size: NA; V gene: TRBV2; CDR3 protein: CASKGLGVETEAFF; CDR3 DNA: TGTGCCAGCAAGGGATTAGGGGTGGAGACTGAAGCTTTCTTT
D gene: NA; J gene: TRBJ2-7; clone size: once; V gene: TRBV6-5; CDR3 protein: CASSYGAIYEQYF; CDR3 DNA: TGTGCCAGCAGTTACGGGGCCATCTACGAGCAGTACTTC
D gene: NA; J gene: TRBJ2-7; clone size: NA; V gene: TRBV11-1; CDR3 protein: CASSPGYRGEQYF; CDR3 DNA: TGTGCCAGCAGCCCGGGTTATCGCGGGGAGCAGTACTTC
D gene: TRBD1; J gene: TRBJ2-7; clone size: NA; V gene: TRBV6-5; CDR3 protein: CASSSLGTAYEQYF; CDR3 DNA: TGTGCCAGCAGTTCGTTAGGGACAGCCTACGAGCAGTACTTC
D gene: NA; J gene: TRBJ2-7; clone size: NA; V gene: TRBV2; CDR3 protein: CASSVLNEQYF; CDR3 DNA: TGTGCCAGCAGTGTCCTCAACGAGCAGTACTTC
D gene: NA; J gene: TRBJ2-7; clone size: NA; V gene: TRBV4-1; CDR3 protein: CASSQMDSAYEQYF; CDR3 DNA: TGCGCCAGCAGCCAAATGGACAGCGCCTACGAGCAGTACTTC
D gene: TRBD1; J gene: TRBJ1-5; clone size: once; V gene: TRBV13; CDR3 protein: CASSFQGAQPQHF; CDR3 DNA: TGTGCCAGCAGCTTCCAGGGGGCTCAGCCCCAGCATTTT